This T cell receptor beta chain came from a study of CD4 T cells in relation to SARS-CoV-2 and coronaviruses. The protocol was immunoSEQ multiplex PCR, while the TCRdb copy is restricted to in-frame clones and leaves out a portion. The repertoire holds some 26,000 clones, with 73% as singletons. Before the COVID-19 pandemic, during about 2011-2019, CD4+ T cells were taken from unexposed donors. CD4+ T cells were isolated from the cells after around 9 days of culture. J lost 5 bases, V lost 5 bases, and 5 bases had no gene match. The CDR3 spans 16 residues. Germline V gene sequence: CDR1 SEHNR, CDR2 FQNEAQ (reference sequence). About this clone: Its antigen is not known.

The receptor's source is a human donor in good health. Material for sequencing was CD4+ T cells from PBMCs, cultured in vitro. V gene TRBV7-9 combines with J gene TRBJ2-1; 14 bases agree with TRBD2. CDR3 residues: CASSIQGLAGDNEQFF. The DNA for the CDR3 is TGTGCCAGCAGCATCCAGGGACTAGCGGGAGACAATGAGCAGTTCTTC. Drawing the rest from reference TRBV7-9 and TRBJ2-1, the complete variable domain is DTGVSQNPRHKITKRGQNVTFRCDPISEHNRLYWYRQTLGQGPEFLTYFQNEAQLEKSRLLSDRFSAERPKGSFSTLEIQRTEQGDSAMYLCASSIQGLAGDNEQFFGPGTRLTVL.